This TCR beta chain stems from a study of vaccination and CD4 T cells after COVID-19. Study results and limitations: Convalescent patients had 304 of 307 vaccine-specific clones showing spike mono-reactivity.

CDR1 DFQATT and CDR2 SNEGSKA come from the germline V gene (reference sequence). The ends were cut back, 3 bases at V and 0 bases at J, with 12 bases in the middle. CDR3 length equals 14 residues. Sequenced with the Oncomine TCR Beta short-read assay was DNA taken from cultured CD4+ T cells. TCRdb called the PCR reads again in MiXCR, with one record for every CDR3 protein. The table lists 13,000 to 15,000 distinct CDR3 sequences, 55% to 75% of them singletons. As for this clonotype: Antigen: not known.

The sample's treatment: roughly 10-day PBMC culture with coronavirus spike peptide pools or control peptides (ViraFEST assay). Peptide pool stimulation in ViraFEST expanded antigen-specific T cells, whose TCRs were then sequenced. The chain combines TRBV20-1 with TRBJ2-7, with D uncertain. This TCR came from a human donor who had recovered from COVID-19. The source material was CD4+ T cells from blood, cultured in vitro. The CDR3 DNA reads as TGCAGTGCTAGTGGTCAGGTCGTCTCCTACGAGCAGTACTTC. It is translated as CSASGQVVSYEQYF.